This paragraph covers one TCR beta chain sequence. These data are taken from a study of blood T cell repertoires in COVID-19. Per the original data handling: Reference gene primers were amplified, and this amplification served to estimate nucleated cell counts. Some clones are missing from TCRdb's copy, which holds only in-frame ones; the method was immunoSEQ multiplex PCR. V and J calls and clone size are given by that table; D and trimming were obtained from the DNA. The data hold some 190,000 clones, with roughly 84% observed a single time. This TCR was recovered from a woman aged 25-40 years who had been exposed to COVID-19. The sequencing input was PBMCs or T cells enriched from blood (not recorded which).

CDR3 sequence (DNA): TGTGCCAGCAGCCATAATCAGGGGAAGGATTCACCCCTCCACTTT. It yields the protein CASSHNQGKDSPLHF. This chain uses TRBV3-1 (or the pseudogene TRBV3-2) with TRBJ1-6; D may be TRBD1 (6 bases). The germline V and J ends were trimmed by 3 bases and 8 bases, with 14 bases remaining between them. The germline V gene has CDR1 LGHDT and CDR2 YNNKEL (reference sequence). The CDR3 contains 15 residues.